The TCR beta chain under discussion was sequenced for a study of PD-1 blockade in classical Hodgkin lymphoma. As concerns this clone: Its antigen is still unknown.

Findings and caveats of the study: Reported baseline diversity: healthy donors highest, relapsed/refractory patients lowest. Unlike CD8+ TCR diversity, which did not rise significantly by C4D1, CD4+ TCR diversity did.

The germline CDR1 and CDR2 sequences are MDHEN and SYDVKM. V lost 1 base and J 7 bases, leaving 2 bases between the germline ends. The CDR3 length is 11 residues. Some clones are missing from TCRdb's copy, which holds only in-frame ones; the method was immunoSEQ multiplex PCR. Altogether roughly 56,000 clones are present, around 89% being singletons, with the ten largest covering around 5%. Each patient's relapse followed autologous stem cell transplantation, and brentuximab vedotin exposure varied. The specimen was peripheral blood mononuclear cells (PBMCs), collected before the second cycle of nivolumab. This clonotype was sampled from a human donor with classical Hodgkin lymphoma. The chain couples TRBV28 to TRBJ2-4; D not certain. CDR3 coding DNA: TGTGCCAGCAGTTTATTGAACATTCAGTACTTC. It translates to CASSLLNIQYF.